The rows below give T cell receptor beta chains drawn from one sample of a study of cytomegalovirus exposure and HLA in healthy donors. This table comes from immunoSEQ multiplex PCR, and its TCRdb copy is limited to in-frame clones, with some not included. This sample has tens of thousands of clones, with 94% found just once. The sample consisted of PBMCs. The receptors derive from a man younger than 35 in good health and CMV-seropositive. CDR3s include the opening cysteine and the closing phenylalanine or tryptophan. The D gene is left open where the match is weak. Size values are once, few and many counts, or a class for expanded clones, and some rows have none.

V gene,D gene,clone size,J gene,CDR3 protein,CDR3 DNA
TRBV6-5,-,-,TRBJ1-2,CASSEALDYGYTF,TGTGCCAGCAGTGAAGCGCTTGACTATGGCTACACCTTC
TRBV28,TRBD2,-,TRBJ2-1,CASSASGRYNEQFF,TGTGCCAGCAGTGCTAGCGGGAGGTACAATGAGCAGTTCTTC
TRBV5-8,-,once,TRBJ1-2,CASNPLVTSGGYGYTF,TGTGCCAGCAACCCCTTGGTGACCTCCGGCGGCTATGGCTACACCTTC
TRBV10-3,-,-,TRBJ1-2,CAISESGQVPGYTF,TGTGCCATCAGTGAGTCGGGTCAGGTTCCTGGCTACACCTTC
TRBV30,TRBD2,-,TRBJ2-3,CAWGGLAGAIPPVF,TGTGCCTGGGGGGGACTAGCGGGAGCCATCCCCCCCGTTTTT
TRBV10-2,-,-,TRBJ1-4,CASSESSRAEKLFF,TGCGCCAGCAGTGAGTCGAGCAGGGCTGAAAAACTGTTTTTT
TRBV2,TRBD1,-,TRBJ1-1,CASSDRGGNTEAFF,TGTGCCAGCTCCGACAGGGGGGGGAACACTGAAGCTTTCTTT
TRBV11-2,-,-,TRBJ2-2,CASSFRQGGGELFF,TGTGCCAGCAGCTTTCGACAGGGAGGCGGGGAGCTGTTTTTT
TRBV7-3,-,-,TRBJ1-1,CASSLRGGYTEAFF,TGTGCCAGCAGCTTAAGGGGGGGTTACACTGAAGCTTTCTTT
TRBV4-2,TRBD1,-,TRBJ1-2,CASSPKGQGEGYGYTF,TGTGCCAGCAGCCCAAAGGGGCAGGGGGAAGGGTATGGCTACACCTTC
TRBV5-6,TRBD2,-,TRBJ2-7,CASSSLAGGYSYEQYF,TGTGCCAGCAGCTCGCTAGCGGGAGGATACTCCTACGAGCAGTACTTC
TRBV7-3,TRBD2,-,TRBJ2-1,CASSPQALVGTSLNEQFF,TGTGCCAGCAGCCCACAGGCCCTCGTGGGGACTAGCCTCAATGAGCAGTTCTTC
TRBV18,TRBD1,-,TRBJ2-3,CASSQVGTGGTDTQYF,TGTGCCAGCTCACAAGTGGGGACAGGGGGCACAGATACGCAGTATTTT
TRBV5-4,TRBD1,once,TRBJ2-5,CASSFNWDSTPQYF,TGTGCCAGCAGCTTCAATTGGGACAGCACGCCCCAGTACTTC
TRBV7-6,-,-,TRBJ2-2,CASSQGEAGELFF,TGTGCCAGCAGTCAAGGGGAGGCCGGGGAGCTGTTTTTT
TRBV10-3,-,-,TRBJ2-7,CAISEDPRHRQYF,TGTGCCATCAGTGAGGATCCTAGGCATAGGCAGTACTTC
TRBV11-3,TRBD2,once,TRBJ2-7,CASSLKQAGGFYEQYF,TGTGCCAGCAGCTTAAAGCAGGCGGGAGGATTCTACGAGCAGTACTTC
TRBV5-1,TRBD2,-,TRBJ2-1,CASSLLAGGPHEQFF,TGCGCCAGCAGCTTATTAGCGGGAGGGCCCCATGAGCAGTTCTTC
TRBV5-1,-,-,TRBJ2-7,CASSFRASATYEQYF,TGCGCCAGCAGCTTTAGGGCTAGCGCAACCTACGAGCAGTACTTC
TRBV11-2,TRBD2,-,TRBJ2-2,CASSLRASGTGELFF,TGTGCCAGCAGCTTAAGGGCTAGCGGGACCGGGGAGCTGTTTTTT
TRBV29-1,TRBD1,-,TRBJ2-1,CSAKGQAINEQFF,TGCAGCGCCAAGGGACAGGCGATCAATGAGCAGTTCTTC
TRBV5-1,-,once,TRBJ2-3,CASSPGAGSTDTQYF,TGCGCCAGCAGCCCCGGGGCGGGAAGCACAGATACGCAGTATTTT
TRBV18,-,-,TRBJ2-7,CASSSLDGGIDEQYF,TGTGCCAGCTCATCCCTGGATGGAGGGATTGACGAGCAGTACTTC
TRBV5-6,-,-,TRBJ2-7,CASSLTGNEQYF,TGTGCCAGCAGCTTGACGGGGAACGAGCAGTACTTC
TRBV6-5,TRBD1,-,TRBJ2-1,CASKAGGLTYNEQFF,TGTGCCAGCAAAGCAGGGGGCCTCACCTACAATGAGCAGTTCTTC
TRBV7-9,TRBD1,once,TRBJ1-1,CASSLGGQGKGNTEAFF,TGTGCCAGCAGCTTAGGGGGACAGGGGAAGGGGAACACTGAAGCTTTCTTT
TRBV4-2,TRBD2,-,TRBJ2-5,CASSQEREVSETQYF,TGTGCCAGCAGCCAAGAGCGGGAGGTTTCAGAGACCCAGTACTTC
TRBV6-1,-,-,TRBJ2-1,CATVVNEQFF,TGTGCCACAGTCGTCAATGAGCAGTTCTTC
TRBV6-1,TRBD2,-,TRBJ2-7,CASSDGTSESYEQYF,TGTGCCAGCAGTGACGGTACTAGCGAATCCTACGAGCAGTACTTC
TRBV28,-,-,TRBJ2-7,CASSVPRYEQYF,TGTGCCAGCAGTGTTCCCAGGTACGAGCAGTACTTC